This TCR beta chain was captured by sequencing in a study of cytomegalovirus exposure and HLA in healthy donors. The primer mix had 60 Vbeta and 13 Jbeta primers. TCRdb's table, derived via immunoSEQ multiplex PCR, lists solely in-frame clones and lacks some. The table has hundreds of thousands of clones, about 80% seen once. CDR3 length: 15 amino acids. Germline assignment: CDR1 SGHDT and CDR2 YYEEEE. V trimming: 10 bases; J trimming: 3 bases; junction bases outside the gene matches: 12. Study findings and constraints: Earlier analysis yielded a pattern in which most TCR beta V segments were productive about 90% or about 30% of the time. TCR beta V- and J-gene trimming, according to a later analysis, was linked to a missense DCLRE1C variant. Later findings reportedly placed an Asian-associated ancestry cluster below the roughly 670-donor mean for N-insertions.

With respect to this clone: Its antigen is currently unknown.

The specimen was PBMCs. The chain is built from TRBV5-6 and TRBJ2-1, with 8 bases identical to TRBD2. The source is a man between 18 and 35 years old in good health and CMV-seronegative. The CDR3 here is CAASSERENYNEQFF. As DNA, the CDR3 is TGTGCCGCAAGTTCCGAGCGGGAGAACTACAATGAGCAGTTCTTC.